This T cell receptor beta chain was identified in a study of vaccination and CD4 T cells after COVID-19. In the case of this clonotype: Its antigen is undetermined.

This CDR3 has 13 residues. Trimming cost V 6 bases and J 5 bases; bases outside gene matches: 2. Germline V lookup: CDR1 SGHDN, CDR2 FVKESK. The treatment was: approximately 9-day PBMC culture with coronavirus spike peptide pools or control peptides (ViraFEST assay). The Oncomine TCR Beta short-read assay generated sequence data from the DNA of cultured CD4+ T cells. TCRdb ran MiXCR on the PCR reads and lists one entry per CDR3 protein. The table includes roughly 16,000 distinct CDR3 sequences, about 80% detected once. The sample consisted of CD4+ T cells from blood, cultured in vitro. The rearrangement links TRBV14 to TRBJ2-2; 8 bases agree with TRBD1. This receptor was taken from a human donor who had recovered from COVID-19. The CDR3 region is CASRDRGTGELFF. In nucleotides, the CDR3 is TGTGCCAGCAGAGACAGGGGTACCGGGGAGCTGTTTTTT.